The rows below give T cell receptor beta chains drawn from one sample of a study of T-cell memory formation after mild COVID-19. In TCRdb, the 5' RACE reads were re-called with MiXCR into one record per CDR3 protein. The sample lists 260,000 or so distinct CDR3 sequences, approximately 15% occurring once. The sequenced material came from PBMCs or a T cell subset sorted from them (not recorded which). The receptors come from a man aged 18 to 29 who had mild COVID-19 (a few samples of this study predate the infection). Cell type and time point are not known. Each CDR3 is given with its conserved first and last residue. Fields, in order: CDR3 length, clone size, V gene, J gene, D gene, CDR3 protein, CDR3 DNA. A D gene is named only where the DNA matches it firmly. Some rows have no size entry. The others give once, few or many, or a class for an expanded clone.

cdr3_length: 18
clone_size: few
v_call: TRBV2
j_call: TRBJ2-1
d_call: TRBD2
cdr3_aa: CASTESDTGTTSYNEQFF
cdr3_nt: TGTGCCAGCACCGAGAGCGATACCGGGACTACCTCCTACAATGAGCAGTTCTTC

cdr3_length: 12
clone_size: few
v_call: TRBV6-5
j_call: TRBJ2-1
d_call: NA
cdr3_aa: CASSAVWDEQFF
cdr3_nt: TGTGCCAGCAGTGCCGTCTGGGATGAGCAGTTCTTC

cdr3_length: 15
clone_size: NA
v_call: TRBV18
j_call: TRBJ2-5
d_call: NA
cdr3_aa: CASSPPLELQETQYF
cdr3_nt: TGTGCCAGCTCACCCCCGTTGGAGCTCCAAGAGACCCAGTACTTC

cdr3_length: 15
clone_size: NA
v_call: TRBV6-2/TRBV6-3
j_call: TRBJ1-5
d_call: NA
cdr3_aa: CASSKGRIDNQPQHF
cdr3_nt: TGTGCCAGCAGCAAGGGACGGATTGACAATCAGCCCCAGCATTTT

cdr3_length: 15
clone_size: NA
v_call: TRBV2
j_call: TRBJ2-2
d_call: NA
cdr3_aa: CASSEVPANTGELFF
cdr3_nt: TGTGCCAGCAGTGAGGTCCCTGCGAACACCGGGGAGCTGTTTTTT

cdr3_length: 14
clone_size: few
v_call: TRBV5-5
j_call: TRBJ2-3
d_call: NA
cdr3_aa: CASSLSRQSDTQYF
cdr3_nt: TGTGCCAGCAGCTTATCGCGACAGTCAGATACGCAGTATTTT

cdr3_length: 12
clone_size: few
v_call: TRBV28
j_call: TRBJ2-1
d_call: NA
cdr3_aa: CASSTPGPEQFF
cdr3_nt: TGTGCCAGCAGTACACCAGGACCTGAGCAGTTCTTC

cdr3_length: 16
clone_size: once
v_call: TRBV5-8
j_call: TRBJ2-5
d_call: TRBD1
cdr3_aa: CASSRTIGGLQETQYF
cdr3_nt: TGTGCCAGCAGCCGGACGATAGGGGGCCTTCAAGAGACCCAGTACTTC

cdr3_length: 19
clone_size: NA
v_call: TRBV15
j_call: TRBJ2-2
d_call: TRBD1
cdr3_aa: CATSRTGTGGYGSTGELFF
cdr3_nt: TGTGCCACCAGCAGAACCGGGACAGGGGGCTATGGAAGCACCGGGGAGCTGTTTTTT

cdr3_length: 14
clone_size: NA
v_call: TRBV28
j_call: TRBJ2-1
d_call: TRBD1
cdr3_aa: CASSFQGANNEQFF
cdr3_nt: TGTGCCAGCAGTTTTCAGGGGGCCAACAATGAGCAGTTCTTC

cdr3_length: 14
clone_size: NA
v_call: TRBV7-8
j_call: TRBJ2-5
d_call: NA
cdr3_aa: CASSRNRAGETQYF
cdr3_nt: TGTGCCAGCAGCCGCAACAGGGCAGGGGAGACCCAGTACTTC

cdr3_length: 15
clone_size: few
v_call: TRBV7-3
j_call: TRBJ1-3
d_call: NA
cdr3_aa: CASSLTGDTGNTIYF
cdr3_nt: TGTGCCAGCAGCTTAACTGGGGACACTGGAAACACCATATATTTT

cdr3_length: 13
clone_size: few
v_call: TRBV20-1
j_call: TRBJ1-1
d_call: NA
cdr3_aa: CSARGTTNTEAFF
cdr3_nt: TGCAGTGCTAGAGGGACGACGAACACTGAAGCTTTCTTT

cdr3_length: 13
clone_size: NA
v_call: TRBV10-2
j_call: TRBJ1-1
d_call: NA
cdr3_aa: CASIRTANTEAFF
cdr3_nt: TGCGCCAGCATTCGGACAGCCAACACTGAAGCTTTCTTT

cdr3_length: 14
clone_size: NA
v_call: TRBV7-6
j_call: TRBJ1-5
d_call: NA
cdr3_aa: CASSPTSGGQPQHF
cdr3_nt: TGTGCCAGCAGCCCCACCTCCGGGGGCCAGCCCCAGCATTTT

cdr3_length: 16
clone_size: many
v_call: TRBV5-1
j_call: TRBJ2-5
d_call: TRBD2
cdr3_aa: CASSRLAGGLQETQYF
cdr3_nt: TGCGCCAGCAGCAGACTAGCGGGGGGCCTCCAAGAGACCCAGTACTTC

cdr3_length: 15
clone_size: few
v_call: TRBV7-2
j_call: TRBJ1-1
d_call: NA
cdr3_aa: CASSLQSAGNTEAFF
cdr3_nt: TGTGCCAGCAGCTTACAGTCGGCAGGGAACACTGAAGCTTTCTTT

cdr3_length: 13
clone_size: few
v_call: TRBV7-2
j_call: TRBJ2-5
d_call: NA
cdr3_aa: CAASLGAGETQYF
cdr3_nt: TGTGCCGCGAGCTTGGGCGCTGGTGAGACCCAGTACTTC

cdr3_length: 18
clone_size: few
v_call: TRBV7-6
j_call: TRBJ2-3
d_call: TRBD2
cdr3_aa: CASSLGSSSGASTDTQYF
cdr3_nt: TGTGCCAGCAGCTTAGGGTCATCCAGCGGGGCTAGCACAGATACGCAGTATTTT

cdr3_length: 14
clone_size: few
v_call: TRBV11-2
j_call: TRBJ2-1
d_call: TRBD2
cdr3_aa: CASGLAGWDNEQFF
cdr3_nt: TGTGCCAGCGGACTAGCGGGGTGGGACAATGAGCAGTTCTTC

cdr3_length: 14
clone_size: NA
v_call: TRBV10-3
j_call: TRBJ2-7
d_call: NA
cdr3_aa: CAIQGPDGNDEQYF
cdr3_nt: TGTGCCATCCAGGGACCGGACGGGAACGACGAGCAGTACTTC

cdr3_length: 15
clone_size: NA
v_call: TRBV7-6
j_call: TRBJ2-4
d_call: NA
cdr3_aa: CASSTSVGAKNIQYF
cdr3_nt: TGTGCCAGCAGCACAAGCGTGGGGGCCAAAAACATTCAGTACTTC

cdr3_length: 13
clone_size: few
v_call: TRBV6-5
j_call: TRBJ2-7
d_call: NA
cdr3_aa: CASSYETGDEQYF
cdr3_nt: TGTGCCAGCAGTTACGAAACGGGGGACGAGCAGTACTTC

cdr3_length: 15
clone_size: few
v_call: TRBV5-5
j_call: TRBJ1-1
d_call: TRBD1
cdr3_aa: CASSLVAGGDIVAFF
cdr3_nt: TGTGCCAGCAGCTTGGTCGCAGGGGGTGATATCGTAGCTTTCTTT

cdr3_length: 12
clone_size: NA
v_call: TRBV6-5
j_call: TRBJ2-3
d_call: NA
cdr3_aa: CASSYSGDTQYF
cdr3_nt: TGTGCCAGCAGTTACTCAGGGGATACGCAGTATTTT

cdr3_length: 16
clone_size: many
v_call: TRBV20-1
j_call: TRBJ2-1
d_call: TRBD2
cdr3_aa: CSARGRGLRGYNEQFF
cdr3_nt: TGCAGTGCTAGAGGGAGAGGTCTGCGGGGGTACAATGAGCAGTTCTTC

cdr3_length: 15
clone_size: many
v_call: TRBV9
j_call: TRBJ2-7
d_call: TRBD2
cdr3_aa: CASSVGASGDYEQYF
cdr3_nt: TGTGCCAGCAGCGTAGGGGCTAGCGGGGACTACGAGCAGTACTTC

cdr3_length: 15
clone_size: few
v_call: TRBV12-3/TRBV12-4
j_call: TRBJ1-5
d_call: NA
cdr3_aa: CASSLRVGGNQPQHF
cdr3_nt: TGTGCCAGCAGTTTGAGGGTAGGGGGCAATCAGCCCCAGCATTTT

cdr3_length: 14
clone_size: few
v_call: TRBV11-2
j_call: TRBJ2-7
d_call: TRBD2
cdr3_aa: CASSFGGSYFGQYF
cdr3_nt: TGTGCCAGCAGCTTCGGGGGGAGTTACTTCGGGCAGTACTTC

cdr3_length: 13
clone_size: once
v_call: TRBV2
j_call: TRBJ1-1
d_call: NA
cdr3_aa: CASSEYPNTEAFF
cdr3_nt: TGTGCCAGCAGTGAATACCCGAACACTGAAGCTTTCTTT

cdr3_length: 17
clone_size: few
v_call: TRBV4-2
j_call: TRBJ2-5
d_call: NA
cdr3_aa: CASSRKGAGANQETQYF
cdr3_nt: TGTGCCAGCAGCCGCAAGGGGGCGGGGGCCAACCAAGAGACCCAGTACTTC

cdr3_length: 15
clone_size: NA
v_call: TRBV7-3
j_call: TRBJ2-1
d_call: TRBD2
cdr3_aa: CASSPWGSGGDEQFF
cdr3_nt: TGTGCCAGCAGCCCATGGGGTAGCGGGGGAGACGAGCAGTTCTTC

cdr3_length: 14
clone_size: few
v_call: TRBV7-2
j_call: TRBJ2-5
d_call: NA
cdr3_aa: CASSSSGPKETQYF
cdr3_nt: TGTGCCAGCAGCTCCAGCGGGCCAAAAGAGACCCAGTACTTC

cdr3_length: 13
clone_size: NA
v_call: TRBV29-1
j_call: TRBJ2-3
d_call: NA
cdr3_aa: CSATGSGADTQYF
cdr3_nt: TGCAGCGCTACCGGGTCCGGAGCAGATACGCAGTATTTT

cdr3_length: 13
clone_size: NA
v_call: TRBV4-1
j_call: TRBJ1-3
d_call: NA
cdr3_aa: CASSQVEGDTIYF
cdr3_nt: TGCGCCAGCAGCCAAGTCGAGGGAGACACCATATATTTT

cdr3_length: 15
clone_size: NA
v_call: TRBV7-2
j_call: TRBJ2-3
d_call: NA
cdr3_aa: CASSLVGGAADTQYF
cdr3_nt: TGTGCCAGCAGCTTAGTGGGGGGGGCGGCAGATACGCAGTATTTT

cdr3_length: 14
clone_size: few
v_call: TRBV3-1
j_call: TRBJ2-6
d_call: NA
cdr3_aa: CASSLQVTANVLTF
cdr3_nt: TGTGCCAGCAGCCTACAGGTAACGGCCAACGTCCTGACTTTC

cdr3_length: 13
clone_size: NA
v_call: TRBV7-6
j_call: TRBJ1-2
d_call: TRBD1
cdr3_aa: CASSTGQGGGYTF
cdr3_nt: TGTGCCAGCAGCACCGGACAGGGGGGAGGCTACACCTTC

cdr3_length: 14
clone_size: NA
v_call: TRBV20-1
j_call: TRBJ1-3
d_call: NA
cdr3_aa: CSASPGRSGNTIYF
cdr3_nt: TGCAGTGCTAGTCCGGGAAGGAGTGGAAACACCATATATTTT

cdr3_length: 15
clone_size: few
v_call: TRBV7-3
j_call: TRBJ1-1
d_call: NA
cdr3_aa: CASSLSPTLNTEAFF
cdr3_nt: TGTGCCAGCAGCTTATCACCCACTTTGAACACTGAAGCTTTCTTT

cdr3_length: 15
clone_size: many
v_call: TRBV18
j_call: TRBJ2-1
d_call: TRBD2
cdr3_aa: CASSPLPAGGNEQFF
cdr3_nt: TGTGCCAGCTCACCACTGCCAGCGGGGGGGAATGAGCAGTTCTTC

cdr3_length: 15
clone_size: few
v_call: TRBV9
j_call: TRBJ2-7
d_call: NA
cdr3_aa: CASSVSSSPPYEQYF
cdr3_nt: TGTGCCAGCAGCGTTTCTAGCAGTCCCCCCTACGAGCAGTACTTC

cdr3_length: 15
clone_size: NA
v_call: TRBV29-1
j_call: TRBJ2-2
d_call: TRBD1
cdr3_aa: CSAVGDRGRTGELFF
cdr3_nt: TGCAGCGCTGTCGGGGACAGGGGGCGTACCGGGGAGCTGTTTTTT

cdr3_length: 19
clone_size: few
v_call: TRBV6-5
j_call: TRBJ2-2
d_call: TRBD1
cdr3_aa: CASPPFRQGDDEDTGELFF
cdr3_nt: TGTGCCAGCCCACCGTTTCGACAGGGTGATGATGAGGACACCGGGGAGCTGTTTTTT

cdr3_length: 18
clone_size: once
v_call: TRBV9
j_call: TRBJ2-5
d_call: TRBD2
cdr3_aa: CASSPRTSGGTYQETQYF
cdr3_nt: TGTGCCAGCAGCCCCCGGACTAGCGGGGGGACGTACCAAGAGACCCAGTACTTC

cdr3_length: 17
clone_size: few
v_call: TRBV21-1
j_call: TRBJ2-3
d_call: NA
cdr3_aa: CASSKGTVAPFTDTQYF
cdr3_nt: TGTGCCAGCAGCAAGGGGACAGTCGCACCCTTCACAGATACGCAGTATTTT

cdr3_length: 17
clone_size: NA
v_call: TRBV12-3/TRBV12-4
j_call: TRBJ2-3
d_call: TRBD2
cdr3_aa: CASSLGSSGARSLAQYF
cdr3_nt: TGTGCCAGCAGTTTAGGTTCTAGCGGGGCGCGCTCCCTTGCGCAGTATTTT

cdr3_length: 14
clone_size: NA
v_call: TRBV29-1
j_call: TRBJ2-5
d_call: TRBD2
cdr3_aa: CSVSQRGRRETQYF
cdr3_nt: TGCAGCGTCTCCCAGCGGGGAAGACGAGAGACCCAGTACTTC

cdr3_length: 17
clone_size: many
v_call: TRBV4-1
j_call: TRBJ2-2
d_call: TRBD2
cdr3_aa: CASSLSGRLAGAGELFF
cdr3_nt: TGCGCCAGCAGCCTATCAGGGCGCCTAGCGGGAGCCGGGGAGCTGTTTTTT

cdr3_length: 16
clone_size: few
v_call: TRBV7-3
j_call: TRBJ2-1
d_call: TRBD1
cdr3_aa: CASSLGPGQGGNEQFF
cdr3_nt: TGTGCCAGCAGCTTGGGGCCGGGACAGGGTGGTAATGAGCAGTTCTTC

cdr3_length: 17
clone_size: NA
v_call: TRBV4-3
j_call: TRBJ2-3
d_call: TRBD2
cdr3_aa: CASSQRLAGASTDTQYF
cdr3_nt: TGCGCCAGCAGCCAAAGACTAGCGGGGGCCTCCACAGATACGCAGTATTTT

cdr3_length: 15
clone_size: few
v_call: TRBV7-2
j_call: TRBJ2-1
d_call: TRBD2
cdr3_aa: CASSFTGTSSNEQFF
cdr3_nt: TGTGCCAGCAGCTTCACCGGGACTAGCTCGAATGAGCAGTTCTTC

cdr3_length: 14
clone_size: NA
v_call: TRBV12-3/TRBV12-4
j_call: TRBJ1-1
d_call: NA
cdr3_aa: CASSALIPNTEAFF
cdr3_nt: TGTGCCAGCAGTGCCTTAATACCGAACACTGAAGCTTTCTTT

cdr3_length: 14
clone_size: few
v_call: TRBV7-8
j_call: TRBJ1-5
d_call: NA
cdr3_aa: CASSAREGNQPQHF
cdr3_nt: TGTGCCAGCAGCGCTAGGGAGGGCAATCAGCCCCAGCATTTT

cdr3_length: 14
clone_size: few
v_call: TRBV4-1
j_call: TRBJ2-7
d_call: TRBD2
cdr3_aa: CASSQPGGKGEQYF
cdr3_nt: TGCGCCAGCAGCCAACCGGGGGGGAAGGGGGAGCAGTACTTC